These 32 T cell receptor beta chains came from one sample sequenced in a study of T cells in Graves' hyperthyroidism and ophthalmopathy. Researchers took RNA transcripts and amplified the TCR beta CDR3 regions from them. A set of HTBI primers served as the primers for a first-round RT-PCR of the TCR CDR3. From the multiplex PCR reads, TCRdb called clonotypes with MiXCR, one entry per CDR3 protein. The repertoire includes approximately 640,000 distinct CDR3 sequences, just under 45% of them detected once, and 7% to 7.5% sits in the top ten. The sample was peripheral blood or thyroid tissue (not recorded which). The receptors shown here come from an adult man with Graves' disease, either hyperthyroidism or ophthalmopathy (not recorded which).

At least ten counts were recorded for this clonotype. The chain uses TRBV10-3 and TRBJ2-7; D might be TRBD1 (5 bases). Per the germline V gene, CDR1 is ENHRY and CDR2 is SYGVKD. The CDR3 totals 15 residues. Trimming stripped 6 bases from V and 0 bases from J, with 15 bases between. CDR3: CAISPRGQGSYEQYF. The CDR3 DNA reads as TGTGCCATCAGCCCCCGCGGCCAGGGCTCCTACGAGCAGTACTTC.

This clonotype came up a few times. The rearrangement uses TRBV7-8 and TRBJ1-1; no reliable D call. V was cut by 5 bases and J by 8 bases, with 15 bases left in between. The CDR3 has 13 amino acids. Germline-derived CDR1 and CDR2 are SGHVS and FQNEAQ. The CDR3 spells CASSQVPGSEAFF. The CDR3 DNA is TGTGCCAGCAGCCAAGTCCCGGGGAGCGAAGCTTTCTTT.

This chain uses TRBV29-1 with TRBJ1-1; 7 nucleotides align to TRBD1. Germline assignment: CDR1 SQVTM and CDR2 ANQGSEA. After removal of 7 bases from V and 6 bases from J, the junction contained 5 bases not matched to a gene. The CDR3 extends over 11 amino acids. The CDR3 sequence is CSEDRVPEAFF. CDR3 in DNA: TGCAGCGAAGACAGGGTCCCTGAAGCTTTCTTT. Full variable domain (missing parts from reference TRBV29-1 and TRBJ1-1): SAVISQKPSRDICQRGTSLTIQCQVDSQVTMMFWYRQQPGQSLTLIATANQGSEATYESGFVIDKFPISRPNLTFSTLTVSNMSPEDSSIYLCSEDRVPEAFFGQGTRLTVV.

This clonotype was observed a handful of times. The CDR3: CSATPGTGGDQPQHF. CDR3 sequence (DNA): TGCAGTGCTACCCCCGGGACAGGTGGCGATCAGCCCCAGCATTTT. The V call is TRBV20-1, the J call TRBJ1-5; 8 nucleotides agree with TRBD1. The germline V gene encodes CDR1 DFQATT and CDR2 SNEGSKA (reference sequence). J was trimmed by 5 bases and V by 4 bases; bases with no gene match: 10. This CDR3 comprises 15 residues.

V is TRBV2 and J is TRBJ1-1; 8 bases are a match to TRBD1. V gave up 7 bases and J gave up 3 bases; unmatched junction bases: 4. The CDR3 consists of 13 residues. Germline loops: CDR1 SNHLY, CDR2 FYNNEI. In DNA form, the CDR3 reads TGTGCCAGCACTGGACAGGGCGACACTGAAGCTTTCTTT. As protein: CASTGQGDTEAFF.

This chain links TRBV9 with TRBJ1-5, with a tentative D call TRBD1 (6 bases). This CDR3 has 16 amino acids. V was trimmed by 4 bases and J by 8 bases, leaving 22 bases between them. From germline, CDR1 is SGDLS and CDR2 YYNGEE. Here the CDR3 reads CASSLEQGRWIKPQHF. CDR3 sequence (DNA): TGTGCCAGCAGCCTCGAACAGGGCAGATGGATCAAGCCCCAGCATTTT.

The chain employs TRBV11-2 and TRBJ2-5; D remains ambiguous. V was cut by 5 bases and J by 3 bases, with 19 bases left in between. CDR1 SGHAT and CDR2 FQNNGV come from the germline V gene. The CDR3 contains 16 residues. CDR3 coding DNA: TGTGCCAGCAGCAGTGCTAGTACTTCGGAAGAAGAGACCCAGTACTTC. As protein: CASSSASTSEEETQYF.

The table lists this clonotype with many counts. The rearrangement uses TRBV24-1 and TRBJ1-4; 7 positions match TRBD1. The CDR3 length is 12 residues. V gave up 12 bases and J gave up 8 bases; unmatched junction bases: 8. The germline gives CDR1 KGHDR, CDR2 SFDVKD. The DNA for the CDR3 is TGTGCCGTACAGGGGCCCATGGAAAAACTGTTTTTT. Its protein product is CAVQGPMEKLFF.

This clonotype was found many times. The gene calls are TRBV10-3 and TRBJ1-6, with a weak D call TRBD1 (5 bases). V was shortened by 4 bases and J by 10 bases, with 14 bases between the two germline ends. CDR1 is ENHRY, CDR2 SYGVKD, per germline. CDR3 length equals 14 residues. CDR3 protein: CAISVGTGFSPLHF. The DNA of the CDR3 is TGTGCCATCAGTGTAGGCACAGGATTCTCACCCCTCCACTTT.

This chain connects TRBV12-3 or TRBV12-4 to TRBJ2-7; 10 bases are a match to TRBD2. The J call may be mistaken, given a closer DNA end match to TRBJ2-5. CDR3 size: 15 residues. CDR3 bases: TGTGCCAGCAGTTACGAGCGGGAGGGCCCCGAGACCCAGTACTTC. Translation gives CASSYEREGPETQYF.

This chain uses TRBV10-3 with TRBJ2-7; 11 positions match TRBD1. The germline CDR1 and CDR2 sequences are ENHRY and SYGVKD. V gave up 8 bases and J gave up 5 bases; unmatched junction bases: 5. The CDR3 is made up of 13 amino acids. The CDR3 bases are TGTGCCATCGGGACAGGGGGAGGCGACGAGCAGTACTTC. Protein sequence: CAIGTGGGDEQYF.

At least ten counts were recorded for this clonotype. The rearrangement links TRBV9 to TRBJ1-2; D is undetermined. Germline CDR1 SGDLS, CDR2 YYNGEE. There are 11 residues in the CDR3. Trimming stripped 4 bases from V and 8 bases from J, with 9 bases between. CDR3 sequence (DNA): TGTGCCAGCAGCTCAAGAGCCGGCTACACCTTC. Its translation: CASSSRAGYTF.

Details on this clonotype: At one end the junction does not follow the germline gene, possibly because of a read error. The genes are TRBV7-4 and TRBJ1-2; D is possibly TRBD1 (5 bases). Per germline, CDR1 SGHVT and CDR2 SQSDAQ. This CDR3 comprises 13 residues. CDR3 nucleotides: TGTGCCAGCAGCCCAGGGCTCGACTATGCCTACACCTTC. Translation gives CASSPGLDYAYTF.

This clonotype was found once. V is TRBV20-1 and J is TRBJ2-5; 11 bases are shared with TRBD2. The CDR3 has 13 residues. Germline V lookup: CDR1 DFQATT, CDR2 SNEGSKA (reference sequence). Trimming removed 4 bases from V and 5 bases from J; junction bases left unmatched: 3. CDR3 in DNA: TGCAGTGCTACGACTAGCGGGATGGAGACCCAGTACTTC. This codes for CSATTSGMETQYF.

This clonotype appeared many times. This sequence joins TRBV7-2 and TRBJ1-2; D not resolved. V was shortened by 3 bases and J by 4 bases, with 6 bases between the two germline ends. The CDR3 spans 12 residues. Germline CDR1 is SGHTA and CDR2 is FQGNSA. The CDR3 DNA reads as TGTGCCAGCAGCTTGAACTCCTATGGCTACACCTTC. Translating it yields CASSLNSYGYTF.

Notes on this clonotype: A read error may produce the germline difference seen at one junction end. This chain links TRBV10-1 with TRBJ2-7; D ambiguous. The CDR3 is made up of 10 amino acids. Germline V gene sequence: CDR1 WNHNN, CDR2 SYGVQD (reference sequence). Here the CDR3 DNA reads TGTGCCGCAGGCCTCTCCGAGCAGTACTTC. It translates to CAAGLSEQYF.

This clonotype showed up many times. The chain carries TRBV7-9 and TRBJ2-7, with TRBD2 identical over 11 bases. This CDR3 has 16 residues. Looked up from germline, CDR1 is SEHNR and CDR2 is FQNEAQ (reference sequence). V lost 5 bases to trimming and J lost 1 base; unmatched junction nucleotides: 7. The CDR3 loop reads CASSPTTSGTSYEQYF. The CDR3 DNA sequence: TGTGCCAGCAGCCCAACGACTAGCGGGACGTCCTACGAGCAGTACTTC.

This clonotype was recorded at least ten times. The CDR3 reads CSARSSNQPQHF. The CDR3 DNA reads as TGCAGTGCTAGATCCAGTAATCAGCCCCAGCATTTT. J is TRBJ1-5 and V is TRBV20-1; no definite D call. Germline-derived CDR1 and CDR2 are DFQATT and SNEGSKA (reference sequence). This CDR3 comprises 12 residues. The V gene lost 2 bases and the J gene lost 4 bases, with 6 bases spanning the gap.

In this sample, this clonotype turned up many times. This chain connects TRBV7-9 to TRBJ2-5; TRBD1 agrees at 9 bases. CDR1 is SEHNR and CDR2 is FQNEAQ in the germline V gene (reference sequence). The CDR3 consists of 15 residues. V was clipped by 6 bases and J by 1 base; unmatched bases: 6. The CDR3 protein is CASSDPQGAQETQYF. CDR3 coding DNA: TGTGCCAGCAGTGATCCACAGGGGGCCCAAGAGACCCAGTACTTC. Based on the CDR3 plus reference TRBV7-9 and TRBJ2-5, the full variable domain is DTGVSQNPRHKITKRGQNVTFRCDPISEHNRLYWYRQTLGQGPEFLTYFQNEAQLEKSRLLSDRFSAERPKGSFSTLEIQRTEQGDSAMYLCASSDPQGAQETQYFGPGTRLLVL.

The table lists this clonotype with many counts. V and J are TRBV29-1 and TRBJ2-7; 12 bases line up with TRBD2. The V segment lost 4 bases and the J segment 6 bases; nucleotides outside the gene matches: 10. The CDR3 totals 15 residues. CDR1 and CDR2 (germline): SQVTM, ANQGSEA. The CDR3 sequence is CSVVQTSGRRGEQYF. The CDR3 coding sequence is TGCAGCGTTGTTCAGACTAGCGGGAGACGGGGCGAGCAGTACTTC.

This chain connects TRBV12-5 to TRBJ1-5; 8 bases match TRBD1. Germline V CDR1 and CDR2: LGHNT, FRNRAP. CDR3 size: 14 residues. In DNA, the CDR3 is TGTGCCAGCAGTTTCGGCGACAGGGGAGAGCCCCAGCATTTT. This sequence encodes CASSFGDRGEPQHF. Using reference TRBV12-5 and TRBJ1-5 for the parts outside the CDR3, the full variable domain is DARVTQTPRHKVTEMGQEVTMRCQPILGHNTVFWYRQTMMQGLELLAYFRNRAPLDDSGMPKDRFSAEMPDATLATLKIQPSEPRDSAVYFCASSFGDRGEPQHFGDGTRLSIL.

Only one count was recorded for this clonotype. The CDR3 here is CSASSGQLSYEQYF. The CDR3 bases are TGCAGTGCTAGTTCGGGACAGTTATCCTACGAGCAGTACTTC. This rearrangement joins TRBV20-1 to TRBJ2-7; TRBD1 aligns across 7 bases. The CDR3 extends over 14 amino acids. Germline V gene lookup returns CDR1 DFQATT and CDR2 SNEGSKA (reference sequence). Trimming took 3 bases from V and 1 from J; bases not matched to a gene: 6.

This clonotype appeared a few times. The chain combines TRBV7-9 with TRBJ2-5; D is perhaps TRBD2 (6 bases). CDR1 is SEHNR and CDR2 is FQNEAQ in the germline V gene (reference sequence). This CDR3 region has 14 residues. V was clipped by 8 bases and J by 0 bases, with 13 bases between them. The CDR3 is CASGGDPHQETQYF. The CDR3 nucleotides are TGTGCCAGCGGCGGGGACCCCCACCAAGAGACCCAGTACTTC.

A few counts support this clonotype. This chain links TRBV4-1 with TRBJ2-7; 13 positions agree with TRBD2. From germline, CDR1 is MGHRA and CDR2 YSYEKL. CDR3 length: 15 amino acids. After removal of 2 bases from V and 7 bases from J, the junction contained 5 bases not matched to a gene. This CDR3 reads CASSQQGTSGKEQYF. DNA of the CDR3: TGCGCCAGCAGCCAACAAGGGACTAGCGGGAAAGAGCAGTACTTC.

This clonotype has a handful of counts. The V call is TRBV20-1, the J call TRBJ2-5, with D perhaps TRBD1 (5 bases). The CDR3 is 16 amino acids. CDR1 is DFQATT, CDR2 SNEGSKA, per germline (reference sequence). Trimming left V 0 bases short and J 1 base short, with 15 bases between. The CDR3 protein is CSARDSAPRGQETQYF. The CDR3 region has the DNA TGCAGTGCTAGAGACTCAGCGCCAAGGGGCCAAGAGACCCAGTACTTC.

The chain combines TRBV2 with TRBJ1-3, with TRBD1 identical over 7 bases. Germline trimming cut 8 bases from V and 0 bases from J; bases unmatched to any gene: 10. This CDR3 contains 16 residues. Germline assignment: CDR1 SNHLY and CDR2 FYNNEI. The CDR3 protein is CASDIMGDSSGNTIYF. Here the CDR3 DNA reads TGTGCCAGCGATATCATGGGGGACAGCTCTGGAAACACCATATATTTT.

In its sample, this clonotype was seen a few times. The V call is TRBV7-9, the J call TRBJ2-5, with 8 positions matching TRBD2. The germline CDR1 and CDR2 sequences are SEHNR and FQNEAQ (reference sequence). Losses at the gene ends were 3 bases for V and 4 bases for J; bases not matched to a gene: 10. The CDR3 loop spans 16 amino acids. The CDR3 DNA reads as TGTGCCAGCAGCTTTCGGGTACTAGCGGAAGGAGAGACCCAGTACTTC. Protein product: CASSFRVLAEGETQYF.

This clonotype was seen more than once but under ten times. The genes are TRBV12-3 or TRBV12-4 and TRBJ1-4; TRBD1 matches 8 bases. The CDR3 consists of 14 residues. J was trimmed by 7 bases and V by 6 bases; bases with no gene match: 7. The DNA of the CDR3 is TGTGCCAGCAGGAGGACAGGGAGAGGTGAAAAACTGTTTTTT. Residues: CASRRTGRGEKLFF.

With regard to this clonotype: The conserved closing phenylalanine or tryptophan is absent in this CDR3, likely reflecting a read error. It is unclear where the CDR3 begins or ends on the DNA, so no DNA is shown, and the CDR3 is as TCRdb lists it. The gene calls are TRBV6-5 and TRBJ2-6; TRBD1 is the table's D call, not checked against the DNA. The CDR3 has 9 amino acids, counting both end residues. Looked up from germline, CDR1 is MNHEY and CDR2 is SVGAGI. Here the CDR3 reads CASSRRDRV.

A few counts support this clonotype. At one end, the junction sequence differs from germline, possibly due to a read error. The genes are TRBV5-1 and TRBJ2-2, with D possibly matching TRBD1 (5 bases). This CDR3 has 16 amino acids. The germline gives CDR1 SGHRS, CDR2 YFSETQ. CDR3 bases: TGTGCCAGCAGCTTGGTAGGTGACAGCCTTACCGGGGAGCTGTTTTTT. Amino acid sequence: CASSLVGDSLTGELFF.

This clonotype has at least ten counts. The V gene is TRBV2, the J gene TRBJ1-6; D not resolved. From germline, CDR1 is SNHLY and CDR2 FYNNEI. The CDR3 loop spans 13 amino acids. Trimming took 3 bases from V and 8 from J, leaving 8 bases between them. CDR3 in amino acids: CASSEHEDSPLHF. The DNA of the CDR3 is TGTGCCAGCAGTGAGCATGAGGATTCACCCCTCCACTTT.

The chain has TRBV29-1 and TRBJ1-6; TRBD1 is a possible D gene (6 bases). Germline CDR1 SQVTM, CDR2 ANQGSEA. The V gene lost 8 bases and the J gene lost 10 bases, with 21 bases spanning the gap. This CDR3 region has 14 residues. The CDR3 is CSSEYSRGRSPLHF. CDR3 DNA sequence: TGCAGCAGTGAATACTCCAGGGGACGCTCACCCCTCCACTTT.